The 8 T cell receptor beta chains reported below all come from one sample, sequenced in a study of cytomegalovirus exposure and HLA in healthy donors (dated by TCRdb to 2015 to 2018). Libraries were prepared through the immunoSEQ multiplex PCR assay. Held by TCRdb, this immuneACCESS table contains in-frame sequences only and omits some clones. Under half of the omission traces to an unresolved V gene where checked; the cause of the rest is unknown. Across this sample there are around 150,000 clones, with about 90% seen only once. The ten largest clones take up approximately 2.9% of the sample. The material sequenced was PBMCs. The source is a young woman in good health and CMV-seropositive.

The chain couples TRBV6-1 to TRBJ1-1, with 10 bases that match TRBD1. Losses at the gene ends were 7 bases for V and 3 bases for J; bases not matched to a gene: 5. The germline V gene encodes CDR1 MNHNS and CDR2 SASEGT. The CDR3 length is 14 residues. CDR3 DNA: TGTGCCAGCACCGGGGACAGGGGATACACTGAAGCTTTCTTT. This encodes CASTGDRGYTEAFF.

The chain links TRBV4-2 to TRBJ2-7; 11 bases map to TRBD2. The germline V gene encodes CDR1 LGHNA and CDR2 YNFKEQ. Losses at the gene ends were 0 bases for V and 1 base for J; bases not matched to a gene: 8. CDR3 size: 18 residues. CDR3 DNA sequence: TGTGCCAGCAGCCAAGATGGGCTAGCGGGGGGACTATCCTACGAGCAGTACTTC. This sequence encodes CASSQDGLAGGLSYEQYF.

The chain uses TRBV19 and TRBJ2-2, with D perhaps matching TRBD2 (5 bases). With 4 bases removed from V and 4 bases from J, the gap between germline ends came to 7 bases. The CDR3 consists of 13 residues. CDR1 and CDR2 from the germline V gene are LNHDA and SQIVND (reference sequence). In DNA form, the CDR3 reads TGTGCCAGTAGTACGGGGAGCACCGGGGAGCTGTTTTTT. Residues: CASSTGSTGELFF.

V usage is TRBV19 and J usage is TRBJ1-3; D is uncertain. V shed 7 bases and J shed 2 bases, with 9 bases lying between them. Germline V gene data show CDR1 as LNHDA and CDR2 as SQIVND (reference sequence). The CDR3 is made up of 13 amino acids. This chain's CDR3 is CASTKEPGNTIYF. CDR3 coding DNA: TGTGCCAGTACTAAGGAGCCTGGAAACACCATATATTTT.

The chain combines TRBV30 with TRBJ1-5; 10 bases are shared with TRBD1. The length of the CDR3 is 18 residues. V dropped 1 base and J dropped 0; count of bases not matched to a gene: 9. Germline CDR1 reads GTSNPN; CDR2 reads SVGIG (reference sequence). The CDR3 sequence: CAWSGGTGEGASNQPQHF. The CDR3 DNA is TGTGCCTGGAGTGGAGGGACAGGGGAGGGGGCTAGCAATCAGCCCCAGCATTTT.

The chain uses TRBV28 and TRBJ2-5, with 9 bases matching TRBD1. With V trimmed by 7 bases and J by 0 bases, 6 bases remained unmatched. CDR3 size: 15 residues. CDR1 MDHEN and CDR2 SYDVKM come from the germline V gene. The CDR3 spells CASTVGTGYQETQYF. The CDR3 region has the DNA TGTGCCAGCACCGTAGGGACAGGGTACCAAGAGACCCAGTACTTC.

This chain uses TRBV7-9 with TRBJ2-7; the match to TRBD1 covers 7 bases. In germline, CDR1 is SEHNR, CDR2 FQNEAQ (reference sequence). V shed 8 bases, J shed 2 bases, and the junction held 6 bases outside the gene matches. The CDR3 spans 13 residues. The DNA for the CDR3 is TGTGCCAGCGCCGTGGGGACAGCCTACGAGCAGTACTTC. Translating gives CASAVGTAYEQYF.

For the CDR3, the DNA is TGTGCCAGCAGTTTCTTGGGGGGGACAGGGCCCTACGAGCAGTACTTC. The encoded protein is CASSFLGGTGPYEQYF. The V gene is TRBV28, the J gene TRBJ2-7; 9 nucleotides line up with TRBD1. V lost 3 bases, J lost 2 bases, and 8 bases stayed unmatched. The V gene's germline CDR1 is MDHEN and CDR2 SYDVKM. This CDR3 has 16 residues.